These T cell receptor beta chains were read from a single sample in a study of blood T cell repertoires in COVID-19. The repertoire was sequenced with immunoSEQ multiplex PCR; TCRdb's copy has only in-frame clones and lacks some. The data show about 310,000 clones, about 91% seen once. The sample comprised PBMCs or T cells enriched from blood (not recorded which). The receptors stem from a woman under 30 who had recovered from COVID-19. The CDR3 runs from the conserved cysteine through the conserved F or W. A D gene is named only where the DNA matches it firmly. The size entry is marked missing in some rows and otherwise reads once, few, many or a size class.

v_call	d_call	j_call	clone_size	cdr3_nt	cdr3_aa
TRBV3-1/TRBV3-2	TRBD2	TRBJ2-5	.	TGTGCCAGCAGCCGAGAGCTAGCGGGGCAAGAGACCCAGTACTTC	CASSRELAGQETQYF
TRBV7-9	TRBD1	TRBJ1-5	.	TGTGCCAGCAGAAAAGGGACAGGGGGTAATCAGCCCCAGCATTTT	CASRKGTGGNQPQHF
TRBV2	.	TRBJ2-5	.	TGTGCCAGCAGTGTAGAAAATCAAGAGACCCAGTACTTC	CASSVENQETQYF
TRBV28	TRBD1	TRBJ2-1	.	TGTGCCAGCAGTTCAGGGGGCCAGAATGAGCAGTTCTTC	CASSSGGQNEQFF
TRBV4-1	.	TRBJ2-5	once	TGCGTCTGCGGTGGCGAGACCCAGTACTTC	CVCGGETQYF
TRBV5-1	.	TRBJ2-7	.	TGCGCCAGCAGCTTGTTCGGACCGGGGGACGAGCAGTACTTC	CASSLFGPGDEQYF
TRBV24-1	TRBD2	TRBJ2-1	.	TGTGCCACCAGTATAAGGGGACTAAGTGTCTCCAATGAGCAGTTCTTC	CATSIRGLSVSNEQFF
TRBV24-1	.	TRBJ1-5	.	TGTGCCACCAGGGCTAATCAGCCCCAGCATTTT	CATRANQPQHF
TRBV5-4	.	TRBJ2-2	.	TGTGCCAGCAGCTGGCAGACTAATAGGCCCGGGGAGCTGTTTTTT	CASSWQTNRPGELFF
TRBV18	TRBD1	TRBJ1-1	once	TGTGCCAGCTCACCCAGGACAGGGGGGGACACTGAAGCTTTCTTT	CASSPRTGGDTEAFF
TRBV9	.	TRBJ2-2	.	TGTGCCAGCAGCGTAGGTTCAACCCCGGGCACCGGGGAGCTGTTTTTT	CASSVGSTPGTGELFF
TRBV7-2	.	TRBJ1-2	.	TGTGCCAGCAGCTTTACCCCCCAGGGTAAGGCTGGCTACACCTTC	CASSFTPQGKAGYTF
TRBV5-1	.	TRBJ2-3	.	TGCGCCAGCAGCTTGGTCCGGGACACCTATTCCACAGATACGCAGTATTTT	CASSLVRDTYSTDTQYF
TRBV9	.	TRBJ1-3	.	TGTGCCACCCTAAGTGGACAGCAAGACTCTGGAAACACCATATATTTT	CATLSGQQDSGNTIYF
TRBV28	TRBD2	TRBJ2-1	.	TGTGCCAGCAGTTGGGCTAGCGGGAGAAAATTTGGACACAATGAGCAGTTCTTC	CASSWASGRKFGHNEQFF
TRBV5-1	.	TRBJ1-4	.	TGCGCCAGCAGCTTAGTATCCAGCGAAAATGAAAAACTGTTTTTT	CASSLVSSENEKLFF
TRBV7-3	.	TRBJ2-2	.	TGTGCCAGCAGCCCCCGTCCCTCTAACACCGGGGAGCTGTTTTTT	CASSPRPSNTGELFF
TRBV10-3	.	TRBJ1-5	.	TGTGCCATCAGTGAGTCGACGGGGGGATATCAGCCCCAGCATTTT	CAISESTGGYQPQHF
TRBV15	.	TRBJ2-7	.	TGTGCCACCAGCAGACTAGTGGCCTCCGAGCAGTACTTC	CATSRLVASEQYF
TRBV6-6	.	TRBJ2-7	.	TGTGCCAGCAGCCAGACTTTCGGGATTGGCGAGCAGTACTTC	CASSQTFGIGEQYF
TRBV20-1	.	TRBJ1-2	.	TGCAGTGCTAGGGGGCTCTATGGCTACACCTTC	CSARGLYGYTF
TRBV18	TRBD1	TRBJ2-3	.	TGTGCCAGCTCACTAACGACAGGGGACACAGATACGCAGTATTTT	CASSLTTGDTDTQYF
TRBV5-1	TRBD1	TRBJ2-7	.	TGCGCCAGCAGCTTGGCCCCAGACAGGGCTTACGAGCAGTACTTC	CASSLAPDRAYEQYF
TRBV2	TRBD1	TRBJ1-3	.	TGTGCCAGTCACAGGGGCTCTGGAAACACCATATATTTT	CASHRGSGNTIYF
TRBV15	.	TRBJ1-2	.	TGTGCCACCAGCAGTGGTTCGGGGTTGGGCTATGGCTACACCTTC	CATSSGSGLGYGYTF
TRBV19	.	TRBJ1-2	.	TGTGCCAGTAGTATACCCCCAGCAGTCTTAAGGGGCTATGGCTACACCTTC	CASSIPPAVLRGYGYTF
TRBV7-6	TRBD2	TRBJ2-3	once	TGTGCCAGCAGCTTAGGCAGCGGGGGCACAGATACGCAGTATTTT	CASSLGSGGTDTQYF
TRBV27	.	TRBJ1-2	.	TGTGCCAGCAGTTTATCCTCGTCAGTCCCTAACTATGGCTACACCTTC	CASSLSSSVPNYGYTF
TRBV7-2	.	TRBJ2-5	.	TGTGCCAGCAGCGGACAGTCCGAAGAGACCCAGTACTTC	CASSGQSEETQYF
TRBV18	.	TRBJ2-7	.	TGTGCCAGCTCAACCGGGACACAGAACTACGAGCAGTACTTC	CASSTGTQNYEQYF
TRBV5-4	TRBD1	TRBJ1-2	.	TGTGCCAGCAGCTCCATGGACAGGGAGAACTATGGCTACACCTTC	CASSSMDRENYGYTF
TRBV11-3	.	TRBJ2-5	.	TGTGCCAGCAGTTCGGGACAAGGACTCCAAGAGACCCAGTACTTC	CASSSGQGLQETQYF
TRBV28	TRBD1	TRBJ1-6	.	TGTGCCAGCAGCCCCAGGGGGCTTAATTCACCCCTCCACTTT	CASSPRGLNSPLHF
TRBV3-1/TRBV3-2	TRBD2	TRBJ2-1	.	TGTGCTTCGACTAGCGGGGGGAGCTCCTACAATGAGCAGTTCTTC	CASTSGGSSYNEQFF
TRBV28	.	TRBJ1-4	.	TGTGCCACCAGAATAGGAGGGGAAAAACTGTTTTTT	CATRIGGEKLFF
TRBV20-1	.	TRBJ1-3	.	TGCAGTGCCCGGAGGGTCAACACCATATATTTT	CSARRVNTIYF
TRBV12-3/TRBV12-4	.	TRBJ1-2	.	TGTGCCAGCAGTTTCCCAGGGCTGGGTGGCTACACCTTC	CASSFPGLGGYTF
TRBV4-1	.	TRBJ2-7	few	TGCGCCAGCAGCCAACTGGACTCCGCAAAGGACGAGCAGTACTTC	CASSQLDSAKDEQYF
TRBV6-2/TRBV6-3	.	TRBJ1-6	.	TGTGCCAGCAGTTACGGGAGCTCCTATAATTCACCCCTCCACTTT	CASSYGSSYNSPLHF
TRBV28	.	TRBJ1-1	.	TGTGCCAGCAGTCCCGGGGGGGTCCAAATGAACACTGAAGCTTTCTTT	CASSPGGVQMNTEAFF